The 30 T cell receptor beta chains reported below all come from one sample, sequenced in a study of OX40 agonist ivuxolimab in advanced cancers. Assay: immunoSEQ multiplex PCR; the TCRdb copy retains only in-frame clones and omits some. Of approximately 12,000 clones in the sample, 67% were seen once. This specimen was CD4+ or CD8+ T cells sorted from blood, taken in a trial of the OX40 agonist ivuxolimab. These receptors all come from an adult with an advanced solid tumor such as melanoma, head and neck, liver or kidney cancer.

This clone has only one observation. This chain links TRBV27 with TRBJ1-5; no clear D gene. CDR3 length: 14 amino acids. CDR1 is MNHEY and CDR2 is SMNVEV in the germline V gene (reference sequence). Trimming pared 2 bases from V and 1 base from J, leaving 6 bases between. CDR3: CASSLDVSNQPQHF. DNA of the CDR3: TGTGCCAGCAGTTTAGACGTCAGCAATCAGCCCCAGCATTTT.

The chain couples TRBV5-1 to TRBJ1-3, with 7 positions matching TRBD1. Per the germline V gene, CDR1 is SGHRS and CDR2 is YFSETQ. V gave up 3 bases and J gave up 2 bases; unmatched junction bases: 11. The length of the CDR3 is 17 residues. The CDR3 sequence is CASSYLGQDFTGNTIYF. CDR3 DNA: TGCGCCAGCAGCTACCTAGGACAGGATTTCACTGGAAACACCATATATTTT.

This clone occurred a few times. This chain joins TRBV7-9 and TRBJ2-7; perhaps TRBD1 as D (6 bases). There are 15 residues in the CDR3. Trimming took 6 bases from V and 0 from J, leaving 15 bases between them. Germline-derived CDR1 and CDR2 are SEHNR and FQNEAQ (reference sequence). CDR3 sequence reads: CASSTDRSVSYEQYF. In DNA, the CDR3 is TGTGCCAGCAGTACCGACAGGTCCGTCTCCTACGAGCAGTACTTC. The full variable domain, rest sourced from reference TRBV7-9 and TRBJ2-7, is DTGVSQNPRHKITKRGQNVTFRCDPISEHNRLYWYRQTLGQGPEFLTYFQNEAQLEKSRLLSDRFSAERPKGSFSTLEIQRTEQGDSAMYLCASSTDRSVSYEQYFGPGTRLTVT.

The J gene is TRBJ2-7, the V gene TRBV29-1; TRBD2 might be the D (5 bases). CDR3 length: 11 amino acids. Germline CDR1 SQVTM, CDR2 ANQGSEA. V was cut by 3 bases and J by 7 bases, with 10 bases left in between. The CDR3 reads CSVEERDEQYF. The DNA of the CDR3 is TGCAGCGTTGAGGAGAGGGATGAGCAGTACTTC.

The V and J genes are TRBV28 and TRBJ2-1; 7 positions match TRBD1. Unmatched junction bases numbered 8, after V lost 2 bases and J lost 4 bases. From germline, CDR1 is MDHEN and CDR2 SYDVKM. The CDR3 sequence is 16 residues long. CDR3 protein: CASSLVWGQLYNEQFF. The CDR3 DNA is TGTGCCAGCAGTTTAGTTTGGGGACAGTTATACAATGAGCAGTTCTTC.

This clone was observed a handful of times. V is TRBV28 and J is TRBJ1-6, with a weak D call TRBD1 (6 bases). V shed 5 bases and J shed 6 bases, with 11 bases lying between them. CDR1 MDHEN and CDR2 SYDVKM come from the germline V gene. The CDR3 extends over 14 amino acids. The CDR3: CASSRGTLNSPLHF. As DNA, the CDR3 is TGTGCCAGCAGTCGCGGGACACTTAATTCACCCCTCCACTTT.

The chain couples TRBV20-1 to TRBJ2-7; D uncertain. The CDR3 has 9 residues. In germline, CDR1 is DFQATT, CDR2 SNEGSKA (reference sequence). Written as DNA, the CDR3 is TGCAGGGGAATCTACGAGCAGTACTTC. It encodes CRGIYEQYF.

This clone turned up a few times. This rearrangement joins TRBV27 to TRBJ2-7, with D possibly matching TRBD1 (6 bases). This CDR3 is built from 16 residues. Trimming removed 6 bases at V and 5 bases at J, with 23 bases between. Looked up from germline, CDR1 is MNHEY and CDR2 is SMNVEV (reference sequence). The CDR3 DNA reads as TGTGCCAGCAGCCCCCTAGGCAGTACAGGGATCGACGAGCAGTACTTC. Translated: CASSPLGSTGIDEQYF.

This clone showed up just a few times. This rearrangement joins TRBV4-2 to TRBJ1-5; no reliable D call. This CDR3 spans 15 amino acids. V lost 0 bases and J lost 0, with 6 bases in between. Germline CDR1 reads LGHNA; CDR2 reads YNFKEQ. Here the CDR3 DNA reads TGTGCCAGCAGCCAAGAGGCGCTTAGCAATCAGCCCCAGCATTTT. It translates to CASSQEALSNQPQHF.

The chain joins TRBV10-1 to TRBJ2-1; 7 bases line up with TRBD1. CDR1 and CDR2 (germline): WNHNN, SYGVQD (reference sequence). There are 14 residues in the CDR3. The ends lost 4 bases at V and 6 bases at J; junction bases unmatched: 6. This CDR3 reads CASSATWDSNEQFF. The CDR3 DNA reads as TGCGCCAGCAGTGCGACCTGGGACAGCAATGAGCAGTTCTTC.

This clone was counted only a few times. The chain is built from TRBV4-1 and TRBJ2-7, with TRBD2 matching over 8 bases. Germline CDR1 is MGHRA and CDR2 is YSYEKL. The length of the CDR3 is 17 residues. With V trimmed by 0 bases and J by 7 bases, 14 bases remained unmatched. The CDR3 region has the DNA TGCGCCAGCAGCCAAGATTTTACTAGCGGTGCCCGGGGGGAGCAGTACTTC. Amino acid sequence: CASSQDFTSGARGEQYF.

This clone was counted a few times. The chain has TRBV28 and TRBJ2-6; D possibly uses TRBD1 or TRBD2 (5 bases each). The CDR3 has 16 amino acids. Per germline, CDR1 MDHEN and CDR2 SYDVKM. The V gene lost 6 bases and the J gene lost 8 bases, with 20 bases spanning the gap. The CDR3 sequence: CASSHAFRGESNVLTF. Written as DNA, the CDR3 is TGTGCCAGCAGCCACGCCTTCCGGGGCGAGTCCAACGTCCTGACTTTC.

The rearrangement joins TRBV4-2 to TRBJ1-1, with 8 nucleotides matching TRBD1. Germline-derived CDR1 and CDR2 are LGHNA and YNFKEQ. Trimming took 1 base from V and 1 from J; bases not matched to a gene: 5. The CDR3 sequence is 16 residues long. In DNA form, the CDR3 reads TGTGCCAGCAGCCAAGTTAGGACAGGGCCGAACACTGAAGCTTTCTTT. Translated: CASSQVRTGPNTEAFF.

The CDR3 DNA sequence: TGTGCCAGCAGCGGGAGATTTAACAATGAGCAGTTCTTC. Protein: CASSGRFNNEQFF. The rearrangement joins TRBV27 to TRBJ2-1; the D gene is possibly TRBD2 (6 bases). The CDR3 length is 13 residues. CDR1 MNHEY and CDR2 SMNVEV come from the germline V gene (reference sequence). Trimming cost V 6 bases and J 5 bases, with 11 bases left between them.

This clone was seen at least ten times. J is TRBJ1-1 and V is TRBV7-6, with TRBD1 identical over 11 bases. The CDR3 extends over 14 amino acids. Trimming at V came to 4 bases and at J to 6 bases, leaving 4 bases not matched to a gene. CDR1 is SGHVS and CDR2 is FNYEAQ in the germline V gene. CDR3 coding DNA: TGTGCCAGCAGCTGGACAGGGGGCGGCTCTGAAGCTTTCTTT. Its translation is CASSWTGGGSEAFF.

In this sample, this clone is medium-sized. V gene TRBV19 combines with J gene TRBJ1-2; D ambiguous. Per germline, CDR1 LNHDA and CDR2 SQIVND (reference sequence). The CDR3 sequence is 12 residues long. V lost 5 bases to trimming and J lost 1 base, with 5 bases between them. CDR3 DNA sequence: TGTGCCAGTAGTCTGAGTAACTATGGCTACACCTTC. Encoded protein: CASSLSNYGYTF.

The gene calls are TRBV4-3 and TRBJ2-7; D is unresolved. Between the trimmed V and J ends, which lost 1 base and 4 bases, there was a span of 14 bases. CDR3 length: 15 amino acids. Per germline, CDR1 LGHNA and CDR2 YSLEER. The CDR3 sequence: CASSQGEPPHYEQYF. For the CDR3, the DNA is TGCGCCAGCAGCCAAGGAGAACCCCCGCATTACGAGCAGTACTTC.

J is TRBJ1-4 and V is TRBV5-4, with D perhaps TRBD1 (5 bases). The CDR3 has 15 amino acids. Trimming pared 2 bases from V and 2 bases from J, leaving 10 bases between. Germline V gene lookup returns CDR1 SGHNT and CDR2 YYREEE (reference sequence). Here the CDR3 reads CASSFGTGTNEKLFF. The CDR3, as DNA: TGTGCCAGCAGCTTCGGGACTGGGACTAATGAAAAACTGTTTTTT.

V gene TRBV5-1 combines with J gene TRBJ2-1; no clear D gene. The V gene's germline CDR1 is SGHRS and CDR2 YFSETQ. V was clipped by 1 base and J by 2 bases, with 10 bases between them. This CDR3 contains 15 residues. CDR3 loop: CASSLTPDPYNEQFF. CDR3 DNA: TGCGCCAGCAGCTTGACACCCGACCCCTACAATGAGCAGTTCTTC.

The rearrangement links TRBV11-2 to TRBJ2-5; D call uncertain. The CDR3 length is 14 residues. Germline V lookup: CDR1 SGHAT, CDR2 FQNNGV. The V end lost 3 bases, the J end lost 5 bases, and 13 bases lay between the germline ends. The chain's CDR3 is CASSLNIDLETQYF. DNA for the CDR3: TGTGCCAGCAGCTTGAACATTGATCTGGAGACCCAGTACTTC.

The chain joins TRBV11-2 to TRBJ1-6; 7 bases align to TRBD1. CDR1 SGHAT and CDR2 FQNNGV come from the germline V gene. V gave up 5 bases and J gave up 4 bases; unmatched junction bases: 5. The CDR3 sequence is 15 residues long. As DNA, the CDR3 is TGTGCCAGCAGCCAATTACAGGGGTATAATTCACCCCTCCACTTT. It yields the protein CASSQLQGYNSPLHF.

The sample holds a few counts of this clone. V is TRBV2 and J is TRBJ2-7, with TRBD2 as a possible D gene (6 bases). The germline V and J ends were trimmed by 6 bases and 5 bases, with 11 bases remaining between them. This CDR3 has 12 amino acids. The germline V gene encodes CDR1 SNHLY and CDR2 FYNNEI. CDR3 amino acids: CASSLGGNEQYF. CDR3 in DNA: TGTGCCAGCAGCTTAGGAGGGAACGAGCAGTACTTC.

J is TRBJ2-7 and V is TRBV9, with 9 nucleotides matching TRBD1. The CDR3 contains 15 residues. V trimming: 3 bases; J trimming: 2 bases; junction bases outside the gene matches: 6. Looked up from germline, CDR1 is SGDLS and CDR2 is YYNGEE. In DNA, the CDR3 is TGTGCCAGCAGCGAACAGGGGGCTGGAACCTACGAGCAGTACTTC. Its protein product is CASSEQGAGTYEQYF.

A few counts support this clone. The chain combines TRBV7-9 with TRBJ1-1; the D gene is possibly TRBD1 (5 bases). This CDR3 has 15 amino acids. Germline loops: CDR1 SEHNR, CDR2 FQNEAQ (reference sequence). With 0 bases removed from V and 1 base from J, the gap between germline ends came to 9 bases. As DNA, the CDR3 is TGTGCCAGCAGCTTAGCTCCGACAGAGAACACTGAAGCTTTCTTT. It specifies CASSLAPTENTEAFF.

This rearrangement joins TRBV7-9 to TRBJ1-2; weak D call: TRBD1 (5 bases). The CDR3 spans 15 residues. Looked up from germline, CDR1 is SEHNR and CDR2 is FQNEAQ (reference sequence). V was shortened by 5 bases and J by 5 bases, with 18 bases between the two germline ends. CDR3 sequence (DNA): TGTGCCAGCAGCCACGGGGGGTTCAGGAAATATGGCTACACCTTC. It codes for CASSHGGFRKYGYTF.

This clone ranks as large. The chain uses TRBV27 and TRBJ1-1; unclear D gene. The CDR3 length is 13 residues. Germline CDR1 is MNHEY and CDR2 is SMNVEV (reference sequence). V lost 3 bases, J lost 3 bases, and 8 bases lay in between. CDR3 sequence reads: CASSLEQHTEAFF. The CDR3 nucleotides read TGTGCCAGCAGTTTGGAACAGCACACTGAAGCTTTCTTT.

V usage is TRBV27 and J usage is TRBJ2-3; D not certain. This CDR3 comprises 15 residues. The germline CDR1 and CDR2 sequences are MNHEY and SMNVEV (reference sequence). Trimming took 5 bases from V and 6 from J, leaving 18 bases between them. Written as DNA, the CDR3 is TGTGCCAGCAGTCCCTCCGACCCCCGCGGTGATACGCAGTATTTT. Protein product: CASSPSDPRGDTQYF.

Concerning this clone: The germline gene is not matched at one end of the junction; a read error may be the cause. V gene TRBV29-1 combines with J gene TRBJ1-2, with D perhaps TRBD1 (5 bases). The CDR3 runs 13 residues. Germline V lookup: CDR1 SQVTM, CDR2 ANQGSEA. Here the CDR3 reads CSVEGGRDYGHTF. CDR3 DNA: TGCAGCGTTGAGGGGGGACGGGACTATGGCCACACCTTC.

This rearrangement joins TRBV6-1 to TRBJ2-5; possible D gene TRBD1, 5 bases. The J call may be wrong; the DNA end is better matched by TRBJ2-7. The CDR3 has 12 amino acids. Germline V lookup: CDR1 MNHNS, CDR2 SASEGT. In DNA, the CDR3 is TGTGCCAGCACGGACACAATCTACGAGCAGTACTTC. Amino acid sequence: CASTDTIYEQYF.

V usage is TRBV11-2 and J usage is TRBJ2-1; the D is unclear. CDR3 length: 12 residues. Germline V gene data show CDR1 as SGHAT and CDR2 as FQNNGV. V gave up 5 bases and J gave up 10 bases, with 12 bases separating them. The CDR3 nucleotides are TGTGCCAGCAGCCCTTCGACAACCGAGCAGTTCTTC. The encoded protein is CASSPSTTEQFF.